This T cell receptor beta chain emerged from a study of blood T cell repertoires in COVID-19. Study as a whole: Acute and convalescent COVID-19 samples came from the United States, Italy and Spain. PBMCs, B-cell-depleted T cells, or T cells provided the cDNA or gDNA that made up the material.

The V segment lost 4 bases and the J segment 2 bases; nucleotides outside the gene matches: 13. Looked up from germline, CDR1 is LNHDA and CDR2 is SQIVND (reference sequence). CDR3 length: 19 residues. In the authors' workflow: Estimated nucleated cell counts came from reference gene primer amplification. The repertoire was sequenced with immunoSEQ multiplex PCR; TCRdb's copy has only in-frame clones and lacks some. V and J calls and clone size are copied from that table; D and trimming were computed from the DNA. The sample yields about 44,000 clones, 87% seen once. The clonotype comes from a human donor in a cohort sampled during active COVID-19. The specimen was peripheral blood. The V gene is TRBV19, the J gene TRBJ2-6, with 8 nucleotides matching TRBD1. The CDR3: CASSTRTGQIRAGANVLTF. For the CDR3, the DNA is TGTGCCAGTAGTACGAGGACAGGGCAAATTCGGGCTGGGGCCAACGTCCTGACTTTC.